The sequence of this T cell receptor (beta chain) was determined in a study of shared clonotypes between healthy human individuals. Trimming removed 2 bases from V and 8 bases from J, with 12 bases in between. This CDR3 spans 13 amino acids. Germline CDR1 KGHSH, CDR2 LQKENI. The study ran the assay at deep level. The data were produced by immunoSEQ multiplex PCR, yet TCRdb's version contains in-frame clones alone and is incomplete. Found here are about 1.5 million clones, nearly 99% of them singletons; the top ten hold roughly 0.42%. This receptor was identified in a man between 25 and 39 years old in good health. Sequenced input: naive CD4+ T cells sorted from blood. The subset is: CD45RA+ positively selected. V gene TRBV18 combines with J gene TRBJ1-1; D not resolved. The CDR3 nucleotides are TGTGCCAGCTCACCATTGGCTGTCCCGGAAGCTTTCTTT. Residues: CASSPLAVPEAFF.